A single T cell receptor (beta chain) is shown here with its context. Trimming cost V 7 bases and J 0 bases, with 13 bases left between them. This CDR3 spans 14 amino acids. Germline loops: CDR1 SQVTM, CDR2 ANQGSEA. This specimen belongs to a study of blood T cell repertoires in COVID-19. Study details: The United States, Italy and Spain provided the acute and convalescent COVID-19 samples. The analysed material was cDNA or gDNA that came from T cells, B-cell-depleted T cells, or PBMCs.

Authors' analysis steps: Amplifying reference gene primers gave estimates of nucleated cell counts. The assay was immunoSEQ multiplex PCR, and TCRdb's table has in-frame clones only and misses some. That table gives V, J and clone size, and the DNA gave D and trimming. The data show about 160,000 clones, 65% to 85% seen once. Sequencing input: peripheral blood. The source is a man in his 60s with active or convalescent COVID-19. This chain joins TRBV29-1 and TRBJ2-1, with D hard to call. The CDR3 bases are TGCAGCGCTCCGGGTGTGAGCTCCTACAATGAGCAGTTCTTC. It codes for CSAPGVSSYNEQFF.